The 30 T cell receptor beta chains below come from one sample, sequenced in a study of PD-L1 blockade in urothelial cancer. Repertoires were generated with immunoSEQ multiplex PCR, while TCRdb's copy carries only in-frame clones and drops some. The sample records tens of thousands of clones, approximately 34% being singletons. The source material was tumor tissue, sampled before atezolizumab (anti-PD-L1) treatment. The receptors come from a man in his 60s with urothelial cancer.

The sample holds a few counts of this clone. The CDR3 sequence: CASTLRGPHNSPLHF. CDR3 DNA sequence: TGTGCCAGCACTTTGAGGGGACCCCATAATTCACCCCTCCACTTT. The chain uses TRBV6-8 and TRBJ1-6, with D maybe TRBD1 (5 bases). CDR1 is MNHGY, CDR2 SAAAGT, per germline. The CDR3 length is 15 residues. V gave up 7 bases and J gave up 5 bases, with 15 bases separating them.

This chain joins TRBV23-1 and TRBJ2-7; 8 bases are shared with TRBD2. TRBV23-1 is an ORF, with its function uncertain. The CDR3 is made up of 15 amino acids. The V gene end was trimmed by 2 bases and the J gene end by 7 bases; junction bases not matched to a gene: 10. The CDR3 nucleotides are TGCGCCAGCAGTCAACTAGCGGGCCCCCCGGGTGAGCAGTACTTC. It encodes CASSQLAGPPGEQYF.

This clone was seen more than once but under ten times. This sequence joins TRBV25-1 and TRBJ2-3; D not resolved. Germline-derived CDR1 and CDR2 are MGHDK and SYGVNS. The CDR3 spans 14 residues. V gave up 7 bases and J gave up 5 bases, with 16 bases separating them. CDR3 coding DNA: TGTGCCAGCACCCCCTATTCCCCTGGAGATACGCAGTATTTT. This translates into CASTPYSPGDTQYF.

This chain links TRBV6-8 with TRBJ1-2; TRBD1 agrees at 7 bases. V shed 7 bases and J 5 bases; nucleotides not matched to a gene: 4. CDR1 MNHGY and CDR2 SAAAGT come from the germline V gene. The CDR3 is 12 residues long. The DNA of the CDR3 is TGTGCCAGCACCAAGACAGGGTATGGCTACACCTTC. As protein: CASTKTGYGYTF.

The V call is TRBV5-1, the J call TRBJ1-1; no definite D call. Germline V gives CDR1 SGHRS, CDR2 YFSETQ. The CDR3 covers 15 residues. V shed 4 bases and J shed 1 base, with 14 bases lying between them. In DNA form, the CDR3 reads TGCGCCAGCAGCCAAGTCGTACACTCGAACACTGAAGCTTTCTTT. It codes for CASSQVVHSNTEAFF.

This chain uses TRBV9 with TRBJ1-5; a weak D match, TRBD1 (5 bases). The CDR3 loop spans 14 amino acids. Germline lookup yields CDR1 SGDLS and CDR2 YYNGEE. Trimming removed 5 bases at V and 6 bases at J, with 15 bases between. CDR3 coding DNA: TGTGCCAGCAGTCCCGGGACGACGGCTCAGCCCCAGCATTTT. Residues: CASSPGTTAQPQHF.

This clone was counted ten times or more. The chain combines TRBV11-3 with TRBJ1-3; D is ambiguous. Germline V gene sequence: CDR1 SGHNT, CDR2 YENEEA. The CDR3 runs to 15 residues. The V end was cut by 2 bases, the J end by 2 bases, with 10 bases between. The CDR3 region has the DNA TGTGCCAGCAGCTTATACGAAAGAACTGGAAACACCATATATTTT. It is translated as CASSLYERTGNTIYF.

The chain employs TRBV19 and TRBJ2-3; D remains unclear. The CDR3 is made up of 14 amino acids. CDR1 and CDR2 (germline): LNHDA, SQIVND (reference sequence). V shed 5 bases and J shed 0 bases, with 9 bases lying between them. The CDR3: CASSPSRSTDTQYF. The CDR3 DNA follows: TGTGCCAGTAGTCCCTCACGTAGCACAGATACGCAGTATTTT.

The chain links TRBV28 to TRBJ2-5; D remains unclear. CDR3 length: 13 amino acids. CDR1 and CDR2 from the germline V gene are MDHEN and SYDVKM. The V and J ends lost 8 bases and 5 bases respectively, with 15 bases between them. CDR3 in DNA: TGTGCCAGCTACAGTTCTCACGGGGAGACCCAGTACTTC. The encoded protein is CASYSSHGETQYF.

This clone was detected only a few times. The V and J genes are TRBV15 and TRBJ1-4; no definite D call. Between the trimmed V and J ends, which lost 0 bases and 0 bases, there was a span of 8 bases. The CDR3 spans 16 residues. Per germline, CDR1 LNHNV and CDR2 YYDKDF (reference sequence). The CDR3 sequence: CATSRDPGATNEKLFF. The CDR3 coding sequence is TGTGCCACCAGCAGAGACCCCGGTGCAACTAATGAAAAACTGTTTTTT.

This clone appeared a few times. CDR3 protein: CASSLAGDNEQFF. The CDR3 region has the DNA TGTGCCAGCAGCTTAGCCGGCGACAATGAGCAGTTCTTC. The chain is built from TRBV7-1 and TRBJ2-1; no definite D call. TRBV7-1 falls under the ORF class, with uncertain function. With 4 bases removed from V and 5 bases from J, the gap between germline ends came to 9 bases. The CDR3 sequence is 13 residues long.

This clone was recorded a few times. V and J are TRBV6-8 and TRBJ1-4; D might be TRBD1 (6 bases). The CDR3 consists of 17 residues. Deletions cut 6 bases from V and 3 bases from J, with 20 bases between. Germline CDR1 and CDR2: MNHGY and SAAAGT. The CDR3 spells CASSPGLVQGANEKLFF. The CDR3 DNA follows: TGTGCCAGCAGCCCCGGTTTGGTACAGGGCGCTAATGAAAAACTGTTTTTT.

The chain couples TRBV29-1 to TRBJ2-3; 10 bases line up with TRBD2. Germline V lookup: CDR1 SQVTM, CDR2 ANQGSEA. The V gene end was trimmed by 3 bases and the J gene end by 5 bases; junction bases not matched to a gene: 5. This CDR3 is built from 14 residues. In DNA form, the CDR3 reads TGCAGCGTTGAGACTAGCGGGTCTAGAGATACGCAGTATTTT. This codes for CSVETSGSRDTQYF.

The chain recombines TRBV10-2 with TRBJ2-7, with TRBD2 matching over 9 bases. The CDR3 has 14 amino acids. Germline loops: CDR1 WSHSY, CDR2 SAAADI. Trimming cost V 5 bases and J 1 base; bases outside gene matches: 3. The CDR3 loop is CASSLAGSSYEQYF. For the CDR3, the DNA is TGCGCCAGCAGTCTAGCGGGATCGTCCTACGAGCAGTACTTC.

Only a few counts were recorded for this clone. The chain employs TRBV7-6 and TRBJ2-7, with D perhaps given as TRBD1 or TRBD2 (6 bases each). Germline V gives CDR1 SGHVS, CDR2 FNYEAQ. Trimming cost V 2 bases and J 3 bases, with 17 bases left between them. The CDR3 is 16 residues long. The CDR3 nucleotides are TGTGCCAGCAGCTTAACTGAGGGGGGATTGGGCTACGAGCAGTACTTC. Translated, it gives CASSLTEGGLGYEQYF.

The J gene is TRBJ2-7, the V gene TRBV29-1; perhaps TRBD1 as D (6 bases). CDR1 is SQVTM and CDR2 is ANQGSEA in the germline V gene. The CDR3 runs 14 residues. V gave up 1 base and J gave up 2 bases, with 12 bases separating them. The CDR3 coding sequence is TGCAGCGTTGAAGGTCTCGAGGGGGCCTACGAGCAGTACTTC. As protein: CSVEGLEGAYEQYF.

This chain joins TRBV5-1 and TRBJ1-4; D is possibly TRBD1 (5 bases). V was trimmed by 4 bases and J by 8 bases, leaving 18 bases between them. The CDR3 extends over 15 amino acids. Germline assignment: CDR1 SGHRS and CDR2 YFSETQ. The CDR3: CASSQSGRTEEKLFF. As DNA, the CDR3 is TGCGCCAGCAGCCAATCAGGGAGGACGGAGGAAAAACTGTTTTTT.

This clone occurred once. The chain employs TRBV30 and TRBJ2-6; D is ambiguous. This CDR3 is built from 16 residues. CDR1 is GTSNPN, CDR2 SVGIG, per germline (reference sequence). V was cut by 0 bases and J by 0 bases, with 9 bases left in between. CDR3 sequence: CAWSVSRSSGANVLTF. CDR3 bases: TGTGCCTGGAGTGTCAGTCGTAGCTCTGGGGCCAACGTCCTGACTTTC.

This sequence joins TRBV29-1 and TRBJ2-5; 8 nucleotides align to TRBD1. The germline V gene has CDR1 SQVTM and CDR2 ANQGSEA. J gave up 1 base and V 8 bases, and 9 bases lay outside the gene matches. The CDR3 is 14 amino acids. The CDR3 DNA sequence: TGCAGCTTCCAGACAGACAGGGGCCAAGAGACCCAGTACTTC. Protein sequence: CSFQTDRGQETQYF.

The gene calls are TRBV25-1 and TRBJ1-5; the match to TRBD1 covers 8 bases. The CDR3 spans 14 residues. V lost 6 bases, J lost 4 bases, and 5 bases stayed unmatched. CDR1 is MGHDK, CDR2 SYGVNS, per germline. As DNA, the CDR3 is TGTGCCAGCAGAGGACAGGGAGGTAATCAGCCCCAGCATTTT. It specifies CASRGQGGNQPQHF.

This clone was seen at least ten times. The rearrangement joins TRBV11-3 to TRBJ2-5, with 12 bases fitting TRBD2. The CDR3 loop spans 15 amino acids. V was pared by 7 bases and J by 2 bases, with 5 bases of the junction left unmatched. The V gene's germline CDR1 is SGHNT and CDR2 YENEEA. In DNA form, the CDR3 reads TGTGCCAGCACCCCCGGGACTAGCGGGCAAGAGACCCAGTACTTC. Translating gives CASTPGTSGQETQYF.

This chain joins TRBV19 and TRBJ1-2; D is uncertain. Trimming shortened V by 7 bases and J by 4 bases, and 10 bases separated the two germline ends. The CDR3 spans 12 residues. Germline loops: CDR1 LNHDA, CDR2 SQIVND (reference sequence). The CDR3 DNA reads as TGTGCCAGTAACGCCCAGTCCTATGGCTACACCTTC. It specifies CASNAQSYGYTF.

The rearrangement joins TRBV11-3 to TRBJ2-1; TRBD2 aligns across 7 bases. Trimming took 3 bases from V and 7 from J; bases not matched to a gene: 6. Germline assignment: CDR1 SGHNT and CDR2 YENEEA. This CDR3 has 14 amino acids. CDR3 coding DNA: TGTGCCAGCAGCTTGGTCGTTAGCGGGAATGAGCAGTTCTTC. The encoded protein is CASSLVVSGNEQFF.

This rearrangement joins TRBV28 to TRBJ2-5; 7 bases line up with TRBD1. J gave up 7 bases and V 4 bases, and 12 bases lay outside the gene matches. The V gene's germline CDR1 is MDHEN and CDR2 SYDVKM. CDR3 length: 15 residues. The CDR3 bases are TGTGCCAGCAGTTCGATTCAACAGGGGTCCGTGACCCAGTACTTC. It specifies CASSSIQQGSVTQYF.

CDR3: CASSLTQTSGRGKTQYF. The CDR3 bases are TGTGCCAGCAGCTTAACCCAGACTAGCGGGAGAGGGAAGACCCAGTACTTC. This chain connects TRBV7-7 to TRBJ2-5; 12 nucleotides line up with TRBD2. The CDR3 has 17 amino acids. V lost 2 bases and J lost 6; bases outside the gene matches: 10. The germline V gene has CDR1 SSHAT and CDR2 FNYEAQ (reference sequence).

This clone has ten or more counts. The J gene is TRBJ2-2, the V gene TRBV6-8, with TRBD2 matching 10 bases. Germline-derived CDR1 and CDR2 are MNHGY and SAAAGT. CDR3 length equals 16 residues. J gave up 7 bases and V 10 bases, and 15 bases lay outside the gene matches. CDR3 sequence reads: CATQGQAGGLGGELFF. The DNA for the CDR3 is TGTGCCACCCAGGGCCAAGCGGGGGGGCTTGGCGGGGAGCTGTTTTTT.

The V and J genes are TRBV14 and TRBJ1-5; D is undetermined. Germline V gene sequence: CDR1 SGHDN, CDR2 FVKESK. The CDR3 runs 13 residues. The V end was cut by 3 bases, the J end by 0 bases, with 3 bases between. The CDR3 sequence is CASSQYSNQPQHF. As DNA, the CDR3 is TGTGCCAGCAGCCAGTATAGCAATCAGCCCCAGCATTTT.

The V gene is TRBV23-1, the J gene TRBJ2-3; the match to TRBD1 covers 7 bases. Being an ORF, TRBV23-1 has a function that is uncertain. The CDR3 runs 16 residues. V shed 6 bases, J shed 5 bases, and the junction held 14 bases outside the gene matches. The CDR3 here is CASSLEHRTGGDTQYF. CDR3 bases: TGCGCCAGCAGCCTCGAACACAGGACAGGAGGAGATACGCAGTATTTT.

This chain connects TRBV30 to TRBJ1-2; 8 nucleotides match TRBD1. In germline, CDR1 is GTSNPN, CDR2 SVGIG (reference sequence). V dropped 0 bases and J dropped 4; count of bases not matched to a gene: 7. The CDR3 spans 15 residues. The DNA for the CDR3 is TGTGCCTGGAGTGTACGGACAGGGCTTAGCTATGGCTACACCTTC. This sequence encodes CAWSVRTGLSYGYTF.

This sequence joins TRBV11-3 and TRBJ2-2; D could derive from TRBD1 or TRBD2 (5 bases each). The CDR3 is 15 residues long. Germline CDR1 SGHNT, CDR2 YENEEA. Trimming shortened V by 1 base and J by 1 base, and 7 bases separated the two germline ends. The CDR3 reads CASSLGGGNTGELFF. The CDR3 coding sequence is TGTGCCAGCAGCTTAGGTGGGGGGAACACCGGGGAGCTGTTTTTT.